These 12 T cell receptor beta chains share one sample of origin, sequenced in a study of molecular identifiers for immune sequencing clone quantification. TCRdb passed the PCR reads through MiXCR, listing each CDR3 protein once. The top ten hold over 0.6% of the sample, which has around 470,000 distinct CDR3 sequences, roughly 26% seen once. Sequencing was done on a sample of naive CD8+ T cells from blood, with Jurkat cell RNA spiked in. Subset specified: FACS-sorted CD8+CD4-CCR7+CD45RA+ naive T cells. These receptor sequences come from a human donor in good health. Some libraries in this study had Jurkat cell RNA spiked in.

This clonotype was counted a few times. CDR3 loop: CASSSTRQGEGRIPYGYTF. In nucleotides, the CDR3 is TGTGCCAGCAGCTCCACCAGACAGGGCGAAGGCCGGATTCCCTATGGCTACACCTTC. The rearrangement joins TRBV7-9 to TRBJ1-2; 7 nucleotides line up with TRBD1. J was trimmed by 4 bases and V by 4 bases; bases with no gene match: 21. In germline, CDR1 is SEHNR, CDR2 FQNEAQ (reference sequence). This CDR3 comprises 19 residues.

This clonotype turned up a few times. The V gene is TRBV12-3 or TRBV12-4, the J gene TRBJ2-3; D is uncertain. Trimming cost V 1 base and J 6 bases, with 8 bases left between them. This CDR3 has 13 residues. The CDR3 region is CASSLDVSDTQYF. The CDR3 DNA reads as TGTGCCAGCAGTTTAGATGTTAGCGATACGCAGTATTTT.

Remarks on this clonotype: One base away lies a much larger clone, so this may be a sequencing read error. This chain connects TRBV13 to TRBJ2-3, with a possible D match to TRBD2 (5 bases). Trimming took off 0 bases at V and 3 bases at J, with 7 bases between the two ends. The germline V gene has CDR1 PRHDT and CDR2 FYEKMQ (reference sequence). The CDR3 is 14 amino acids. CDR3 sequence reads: CASSLGLETDTQYF. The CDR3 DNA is TGTGCCAGCAGCTTAGGACTAGAGACAGATACGCAGTATTTT.

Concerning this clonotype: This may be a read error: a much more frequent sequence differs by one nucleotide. The DNA of the CDR3 is TGTGCCAGTAGTATACAGGACCCCTACAATGAGCAGTTCTTC. Amino acid sequence: CASSIQDPYNEQFF. V usage is TRBV19 and J usage is TRBJ2-1; no reliable D call. The germline CDR1 and CDR2 sequences are LNHDA and SQIVND (reference sequence). V was shortened by 2 bases and J by 2 bases, with 7 bases between the two germline ends. CDR3 length: 14 residues.

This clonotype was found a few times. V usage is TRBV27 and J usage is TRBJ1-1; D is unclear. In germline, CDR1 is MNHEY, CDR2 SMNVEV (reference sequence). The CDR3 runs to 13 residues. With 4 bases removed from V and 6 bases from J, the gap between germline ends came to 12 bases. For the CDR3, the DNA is TGTGCCAGCAGTTCACTAGGAGCGTCTGAAGCTTTCTTT. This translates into CASSSLGASEAFF.

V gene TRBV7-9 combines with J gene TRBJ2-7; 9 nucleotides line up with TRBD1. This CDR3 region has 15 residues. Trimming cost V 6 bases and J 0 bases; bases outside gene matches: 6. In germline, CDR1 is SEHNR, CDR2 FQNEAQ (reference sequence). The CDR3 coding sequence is TGTGCCAGCAGTAACTGGGACAGGGCCTCCTACGAGCAGTACTTC. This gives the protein CASSNWDRASYEQYF.

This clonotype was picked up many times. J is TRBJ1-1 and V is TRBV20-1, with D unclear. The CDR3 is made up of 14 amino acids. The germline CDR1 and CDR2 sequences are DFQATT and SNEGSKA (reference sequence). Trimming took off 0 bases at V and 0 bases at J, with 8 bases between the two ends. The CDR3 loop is CSARDATLNTEAFF. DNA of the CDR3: TGCAGTGCTAGAGATGCTACGCTGAACACTGAAGCTTTCTTT.

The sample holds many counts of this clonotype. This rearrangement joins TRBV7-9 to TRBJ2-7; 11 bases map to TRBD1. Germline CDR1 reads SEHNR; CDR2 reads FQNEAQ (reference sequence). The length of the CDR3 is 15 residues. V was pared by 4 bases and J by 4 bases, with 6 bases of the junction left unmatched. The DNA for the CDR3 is TGTGCCAGCAGCTCAGGGACAGGGGGAATATACGAGCAGTACTTC. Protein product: CASSSGTGGIYEQYF.

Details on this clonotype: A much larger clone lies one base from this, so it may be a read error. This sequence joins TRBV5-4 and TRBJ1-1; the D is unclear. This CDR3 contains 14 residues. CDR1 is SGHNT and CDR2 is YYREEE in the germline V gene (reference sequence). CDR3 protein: CASSVPSGSTEVFF. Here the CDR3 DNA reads TGTGCCAGCAGCGTGCCGTCCGGGAGCACTGAAGTTTTCTTT.

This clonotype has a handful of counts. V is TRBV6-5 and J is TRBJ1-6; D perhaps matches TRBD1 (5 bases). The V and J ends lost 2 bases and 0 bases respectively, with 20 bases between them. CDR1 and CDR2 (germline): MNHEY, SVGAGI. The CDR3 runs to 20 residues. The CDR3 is CASSYGQGSYPSSYNSPLHF. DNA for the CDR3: TGTGCCAGCAGTTACGGGCAGGGCTCTTACCCTAGCTCCTATAATTCACCCCTCCACTTT.

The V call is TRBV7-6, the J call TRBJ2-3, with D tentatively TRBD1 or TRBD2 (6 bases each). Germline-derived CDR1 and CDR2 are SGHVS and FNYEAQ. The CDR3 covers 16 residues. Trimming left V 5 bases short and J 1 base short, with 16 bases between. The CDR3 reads CASSPSGGGGTDTQYF. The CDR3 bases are TGTGCCAGCAGCCCAAGTGGGGGCGGGGGCACAGATACGCAGTATTTT.

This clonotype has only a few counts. As DNA, the CDR3 is TGTGCCAGCAGCTTAGATCATCAGGGTAGAGACACTGAAGCTTTCTTT. The encoded protein is CASSLDHQGRDTEAFF. The chain has TRBV11-2 and TRBJ1-1; D may be TRBD1 (5 bases). Per the germline V gene, CDR1 is SGHAT and CDR2 is FQNNGV. This CDR3 region has 16 residues. Trimming shortened V by 0 bases and J by 3 bases, and 14 bases separated the two germline ends.